This TCR beta chain was observed in a study of shared clonotypes between healthy human individuals. Notes on the study in general: Clonotypes not shared had lower generation probabilities than those common to all four donors.

Regarding this clone: Its antigen is unknown.

The protocol was immunoSEQ multiplex PCR, while the TCRdb copy is restricted to in-frame clones and leaves out a portion. This table has about a million clones, around 76% appearing once. The V gene's germline CDR1 is SNHLY and CDR2 FYNNEI. CDR3 length: 13 residues. V was pared by 1 base and J by 6 bases, with 8 bases between. This sequence was found in a man younger than 30 in good health. The sample was memory CD4+ T cells sorted from blood. Subset denoted: CD45RA-negative fraction. The J gene is TRBJ2-3, the V gene TRBV2; no clear D. CDR3 nucleotides: TGTGCCAGCAGTGAAGGCTATAGTGATACGCAGTATTTT. It translates to CASSEGYSDTQYF.